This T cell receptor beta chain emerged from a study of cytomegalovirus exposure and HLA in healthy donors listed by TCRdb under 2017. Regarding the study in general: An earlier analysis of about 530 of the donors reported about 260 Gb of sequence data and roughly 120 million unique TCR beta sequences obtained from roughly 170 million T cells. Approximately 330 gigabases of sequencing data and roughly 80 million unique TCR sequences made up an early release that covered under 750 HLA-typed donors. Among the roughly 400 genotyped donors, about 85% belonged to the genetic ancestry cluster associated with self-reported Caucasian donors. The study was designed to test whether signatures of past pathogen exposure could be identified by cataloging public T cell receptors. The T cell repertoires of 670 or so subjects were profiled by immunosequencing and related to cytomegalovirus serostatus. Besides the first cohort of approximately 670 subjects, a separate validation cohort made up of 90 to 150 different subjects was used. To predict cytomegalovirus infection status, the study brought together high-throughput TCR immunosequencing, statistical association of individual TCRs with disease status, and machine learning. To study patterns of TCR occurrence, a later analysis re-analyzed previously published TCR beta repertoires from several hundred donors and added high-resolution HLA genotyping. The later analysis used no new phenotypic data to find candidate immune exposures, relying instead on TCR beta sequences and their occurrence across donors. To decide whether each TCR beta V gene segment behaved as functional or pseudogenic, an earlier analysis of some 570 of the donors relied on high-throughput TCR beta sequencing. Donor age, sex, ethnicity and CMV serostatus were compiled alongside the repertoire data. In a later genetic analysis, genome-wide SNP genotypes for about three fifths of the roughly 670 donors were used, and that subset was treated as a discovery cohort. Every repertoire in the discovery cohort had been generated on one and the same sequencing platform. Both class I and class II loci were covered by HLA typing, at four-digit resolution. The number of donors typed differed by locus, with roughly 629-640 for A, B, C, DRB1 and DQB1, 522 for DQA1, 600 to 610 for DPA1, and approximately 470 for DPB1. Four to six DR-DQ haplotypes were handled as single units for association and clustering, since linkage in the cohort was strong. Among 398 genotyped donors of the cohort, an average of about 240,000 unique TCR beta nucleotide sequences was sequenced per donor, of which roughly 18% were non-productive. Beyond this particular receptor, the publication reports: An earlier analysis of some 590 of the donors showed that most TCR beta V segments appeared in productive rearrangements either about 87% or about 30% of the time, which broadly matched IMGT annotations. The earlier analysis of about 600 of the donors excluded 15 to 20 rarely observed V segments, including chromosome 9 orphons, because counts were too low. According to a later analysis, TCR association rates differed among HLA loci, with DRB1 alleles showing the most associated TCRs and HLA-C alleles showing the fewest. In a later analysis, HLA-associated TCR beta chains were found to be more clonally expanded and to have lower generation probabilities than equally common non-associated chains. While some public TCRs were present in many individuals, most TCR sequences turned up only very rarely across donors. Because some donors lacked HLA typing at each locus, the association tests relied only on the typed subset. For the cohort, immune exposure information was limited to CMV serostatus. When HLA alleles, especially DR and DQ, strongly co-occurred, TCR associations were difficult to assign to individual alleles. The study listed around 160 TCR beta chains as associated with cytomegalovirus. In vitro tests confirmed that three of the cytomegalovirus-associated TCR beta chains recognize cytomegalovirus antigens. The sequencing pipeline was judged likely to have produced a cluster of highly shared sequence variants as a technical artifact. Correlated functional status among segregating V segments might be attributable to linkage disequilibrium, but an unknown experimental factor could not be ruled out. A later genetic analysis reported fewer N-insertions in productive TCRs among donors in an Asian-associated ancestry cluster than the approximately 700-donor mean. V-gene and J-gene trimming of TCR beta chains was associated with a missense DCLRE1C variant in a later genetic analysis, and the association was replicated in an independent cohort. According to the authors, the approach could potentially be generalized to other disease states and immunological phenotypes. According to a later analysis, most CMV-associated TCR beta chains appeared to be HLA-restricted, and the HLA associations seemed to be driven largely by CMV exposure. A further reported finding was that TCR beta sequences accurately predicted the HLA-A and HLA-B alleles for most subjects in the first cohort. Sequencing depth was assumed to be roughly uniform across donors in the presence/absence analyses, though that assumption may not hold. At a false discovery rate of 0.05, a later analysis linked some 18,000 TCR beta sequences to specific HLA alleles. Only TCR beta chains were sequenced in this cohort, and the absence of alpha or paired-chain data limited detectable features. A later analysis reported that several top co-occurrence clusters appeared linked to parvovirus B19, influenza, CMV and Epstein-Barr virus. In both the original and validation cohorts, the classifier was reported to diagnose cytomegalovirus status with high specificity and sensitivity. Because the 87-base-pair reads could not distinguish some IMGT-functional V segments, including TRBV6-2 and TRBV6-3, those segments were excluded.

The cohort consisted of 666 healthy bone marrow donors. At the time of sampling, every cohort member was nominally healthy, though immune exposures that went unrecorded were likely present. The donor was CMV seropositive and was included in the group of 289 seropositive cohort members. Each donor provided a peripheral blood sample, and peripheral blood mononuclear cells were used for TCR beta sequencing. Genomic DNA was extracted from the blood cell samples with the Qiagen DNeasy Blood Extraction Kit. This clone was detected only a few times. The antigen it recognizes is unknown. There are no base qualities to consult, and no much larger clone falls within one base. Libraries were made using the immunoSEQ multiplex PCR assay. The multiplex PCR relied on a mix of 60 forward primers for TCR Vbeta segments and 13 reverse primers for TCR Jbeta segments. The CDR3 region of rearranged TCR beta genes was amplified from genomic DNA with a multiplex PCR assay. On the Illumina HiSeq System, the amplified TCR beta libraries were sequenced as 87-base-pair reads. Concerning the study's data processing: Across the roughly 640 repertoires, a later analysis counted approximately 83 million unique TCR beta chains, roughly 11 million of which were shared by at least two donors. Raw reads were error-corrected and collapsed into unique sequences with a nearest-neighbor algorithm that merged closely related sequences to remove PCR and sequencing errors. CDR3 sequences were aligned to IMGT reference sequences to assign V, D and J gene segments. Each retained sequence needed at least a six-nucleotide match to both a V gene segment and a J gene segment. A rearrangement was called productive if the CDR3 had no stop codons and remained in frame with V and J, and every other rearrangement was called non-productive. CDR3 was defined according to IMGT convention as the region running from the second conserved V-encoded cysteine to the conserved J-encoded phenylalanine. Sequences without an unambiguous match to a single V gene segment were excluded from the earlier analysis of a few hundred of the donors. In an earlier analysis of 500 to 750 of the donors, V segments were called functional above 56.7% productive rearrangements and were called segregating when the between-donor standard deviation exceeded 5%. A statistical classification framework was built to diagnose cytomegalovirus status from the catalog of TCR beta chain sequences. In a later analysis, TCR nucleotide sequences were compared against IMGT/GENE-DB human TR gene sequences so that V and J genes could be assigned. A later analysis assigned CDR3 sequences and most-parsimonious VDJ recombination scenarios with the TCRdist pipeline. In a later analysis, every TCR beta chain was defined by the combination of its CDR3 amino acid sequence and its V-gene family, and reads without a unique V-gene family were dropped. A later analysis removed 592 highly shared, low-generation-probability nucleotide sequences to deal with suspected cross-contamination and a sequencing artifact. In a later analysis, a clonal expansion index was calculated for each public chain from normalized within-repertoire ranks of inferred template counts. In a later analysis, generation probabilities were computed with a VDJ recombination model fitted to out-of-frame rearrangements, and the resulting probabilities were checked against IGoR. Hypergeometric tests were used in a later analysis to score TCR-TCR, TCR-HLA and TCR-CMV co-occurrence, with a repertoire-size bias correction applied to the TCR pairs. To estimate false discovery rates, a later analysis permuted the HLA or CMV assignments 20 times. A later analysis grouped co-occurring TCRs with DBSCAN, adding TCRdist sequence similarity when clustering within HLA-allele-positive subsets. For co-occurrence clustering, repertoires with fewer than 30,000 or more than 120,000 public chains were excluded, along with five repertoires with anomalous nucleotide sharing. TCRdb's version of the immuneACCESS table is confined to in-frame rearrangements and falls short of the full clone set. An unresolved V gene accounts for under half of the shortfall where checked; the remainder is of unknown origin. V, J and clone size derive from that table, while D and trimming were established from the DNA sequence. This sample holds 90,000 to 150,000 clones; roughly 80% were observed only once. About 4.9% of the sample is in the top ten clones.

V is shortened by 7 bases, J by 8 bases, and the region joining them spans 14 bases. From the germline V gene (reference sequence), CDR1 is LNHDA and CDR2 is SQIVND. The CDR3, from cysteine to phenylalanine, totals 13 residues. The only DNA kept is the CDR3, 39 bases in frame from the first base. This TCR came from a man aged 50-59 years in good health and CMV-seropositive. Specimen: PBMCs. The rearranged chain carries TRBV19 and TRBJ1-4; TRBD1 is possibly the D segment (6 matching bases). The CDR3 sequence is CASTGVSREKLFF. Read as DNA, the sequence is TGTGCCAGTACAGGGGTCAGTAGGGAAAAACTGTTTTTT.